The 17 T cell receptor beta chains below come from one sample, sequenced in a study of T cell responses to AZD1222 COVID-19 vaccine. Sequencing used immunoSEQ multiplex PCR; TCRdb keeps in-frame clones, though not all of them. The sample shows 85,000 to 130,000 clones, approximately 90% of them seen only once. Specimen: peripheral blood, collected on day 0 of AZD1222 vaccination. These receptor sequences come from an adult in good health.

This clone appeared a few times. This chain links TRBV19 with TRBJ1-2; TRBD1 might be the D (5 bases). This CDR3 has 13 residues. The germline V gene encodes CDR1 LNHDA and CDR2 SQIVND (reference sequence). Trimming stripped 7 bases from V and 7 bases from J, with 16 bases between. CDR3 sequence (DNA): TGTGCCAGTAATGACCGCGGGGCAATTGGCTACACCTTC. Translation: CASNDRGAIGYTF.

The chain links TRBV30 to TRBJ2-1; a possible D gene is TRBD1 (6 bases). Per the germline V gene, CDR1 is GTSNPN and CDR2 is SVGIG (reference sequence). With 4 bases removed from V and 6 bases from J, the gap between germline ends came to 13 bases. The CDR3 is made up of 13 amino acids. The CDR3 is CAWTRDITNEQFF. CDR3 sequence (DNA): TGTGCCTGGACTAGGGACATTACCAATGAGCAGTTCTTC. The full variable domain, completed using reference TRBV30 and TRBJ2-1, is SQTIHQWPATLVQPVGSPLSLECTVEGTSNPNLYWYRQAAGRGLQLLFYSVGIGQISSEVPQNLSASRPQDRQFILSSKKLLLSDSGFYLCAWTRDITNEQFFGPGTRLTVL.

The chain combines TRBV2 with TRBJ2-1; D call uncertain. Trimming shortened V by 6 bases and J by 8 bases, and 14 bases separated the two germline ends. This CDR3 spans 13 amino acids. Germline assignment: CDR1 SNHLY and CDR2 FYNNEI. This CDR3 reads CASRPGPWDEQFF. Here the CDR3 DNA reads TGTGCCAGCAGGCCGGGCCCCTGGGATGAGCAGTTCTTC.

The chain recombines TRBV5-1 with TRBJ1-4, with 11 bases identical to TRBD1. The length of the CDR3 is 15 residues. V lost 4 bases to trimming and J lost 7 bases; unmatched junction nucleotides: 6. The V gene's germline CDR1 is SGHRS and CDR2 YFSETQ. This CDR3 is CASSGGQGAGEKLFF. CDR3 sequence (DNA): TGCGCCAGCAGCGGAGGACAGGGGGCGGGTGAAAAACTGTTTTTT. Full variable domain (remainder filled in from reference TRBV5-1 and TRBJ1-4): KAGVTQTPRYLIKTRGQQVTLSCSPISGHRSVSWYQQTPGQGLQFLFEYFSETQRNKGNFPGRFSGRQFSNSRSEMNVSTLELGDSALYLCASSGGQGAGEKLFFGSGTQLSVL.

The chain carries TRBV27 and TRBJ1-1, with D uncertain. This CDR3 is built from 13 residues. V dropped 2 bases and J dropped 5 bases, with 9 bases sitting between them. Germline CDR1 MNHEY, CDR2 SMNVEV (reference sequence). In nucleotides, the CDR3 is TGTGCCAGCAGTTTAGTTGGGGAAACTGAAGCTTTCTTT. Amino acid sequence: CASSLVGETEAFF.

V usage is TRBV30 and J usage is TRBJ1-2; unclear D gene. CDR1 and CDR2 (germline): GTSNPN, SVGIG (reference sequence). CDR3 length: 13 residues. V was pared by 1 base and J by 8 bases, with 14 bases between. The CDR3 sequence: CAWSALFSAGYTF. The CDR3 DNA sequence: TGTGCCTGGAGTGCCCTTTTTTCAGCGGGCTACACCTTC. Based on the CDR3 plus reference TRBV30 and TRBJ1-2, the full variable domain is SQTIHQWPATLVQPVGSPLSLECTVEGTSNPNLYWYRQAAGRGLQLLFYSVGIGQISSEVPQNLSASRPQDRQFILSSKKLLLSDSGFYLCAWSALFSAGYTFGSGTRLTVV.

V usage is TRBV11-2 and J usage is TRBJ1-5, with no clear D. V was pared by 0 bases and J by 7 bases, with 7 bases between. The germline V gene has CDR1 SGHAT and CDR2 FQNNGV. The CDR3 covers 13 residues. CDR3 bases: TGTGCCAGCAGCTTAGATAGGGCGCAGCCCCAGCATTTT. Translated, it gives CASSLDRAQPQHF.

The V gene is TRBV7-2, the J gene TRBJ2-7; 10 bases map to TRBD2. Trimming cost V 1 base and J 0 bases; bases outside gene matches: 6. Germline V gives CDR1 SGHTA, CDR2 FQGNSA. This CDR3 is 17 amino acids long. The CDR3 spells CASSLGVAGGSSYEQYF. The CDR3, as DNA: TGTGCCAGCAGCTTAGGGGTAGCGGGGGGCTCCTCCTACGAGCAGTACTTC.

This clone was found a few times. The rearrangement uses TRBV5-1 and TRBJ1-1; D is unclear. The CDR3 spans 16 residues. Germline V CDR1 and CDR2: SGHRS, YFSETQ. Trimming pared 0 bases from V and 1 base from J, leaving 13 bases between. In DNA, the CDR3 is TGCGCCAGCAGCTTGGGGTCCTCGATAAGGAACACTGAAGCTTTCTTT. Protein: CASSLGSSIRNTEAFF.

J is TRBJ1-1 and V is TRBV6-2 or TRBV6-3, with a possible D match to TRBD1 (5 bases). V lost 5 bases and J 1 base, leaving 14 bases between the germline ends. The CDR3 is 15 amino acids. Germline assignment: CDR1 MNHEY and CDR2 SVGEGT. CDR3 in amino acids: CASSPFTGENTEAFF. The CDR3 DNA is TGTGCCAGCAGTCCCTTCACGGGGGAGAACACTGAAGCTTTCTTT.

The CDR3 DNA reads as TGTGCCAGCAGCCTAACCCCCGGGGAAAAACTGTTTTTT. It specifies CASSLTPGEKLFF. The V gene is TRBV28, the J gene TRBJ1-4; D ambiguous. This CDR3 has 13 amino acids. Germline CDR1 reads MDHEN; CDR2 reads SYDVKM. The V gene lost 6 bases and the J gene lost 8 bases, with 13 bases spanning the gap. The whole variable domain, remainder taken from reference TRBV28 and TRBJ1-4, is DVKVTQSSRYLVKRTGEKVFLECVQDMDHENMFWYRQDPGLGLRLIYFSYDVKMKEKGDIPEGYSVSREKKERFSLILESASTNQTSMYLCASSLTPGEKLFFGSGTQLSVL.

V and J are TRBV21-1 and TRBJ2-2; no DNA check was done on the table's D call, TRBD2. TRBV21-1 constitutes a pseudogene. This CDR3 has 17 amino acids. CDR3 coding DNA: TGTGCCAGCAGCCTCCGGGAACCGGCCGGAAGGACCGGGGAGCTGTTTTTT. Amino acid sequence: CASSLREPAGRTGELFF.

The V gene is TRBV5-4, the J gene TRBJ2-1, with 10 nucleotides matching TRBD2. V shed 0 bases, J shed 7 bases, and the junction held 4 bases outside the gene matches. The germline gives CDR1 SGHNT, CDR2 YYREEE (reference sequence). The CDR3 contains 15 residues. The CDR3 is CASSLGAGGPNEQFF. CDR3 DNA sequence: TGTGCCAGCAGCTTGGGAGCGGGGGGGCCAAATGAGCAGTTCTTC.

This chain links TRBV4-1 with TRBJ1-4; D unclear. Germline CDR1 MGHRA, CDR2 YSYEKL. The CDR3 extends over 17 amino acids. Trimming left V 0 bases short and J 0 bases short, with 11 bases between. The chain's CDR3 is CASSQDPPGTTNEKLFF. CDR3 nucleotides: TGCGCCAGCAGCCAAGACCCCCCGGGGACAACTAATGAAAAACTGTTTTTT.

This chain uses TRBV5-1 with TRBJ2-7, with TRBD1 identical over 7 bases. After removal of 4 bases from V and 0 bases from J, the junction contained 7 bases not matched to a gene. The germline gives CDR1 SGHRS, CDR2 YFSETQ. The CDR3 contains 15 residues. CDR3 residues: CASSTNRGASYEQYF. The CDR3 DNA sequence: TGCGCCAGCAGCACCAACAGGGGCGCCTCCTACGAGCAGTACTTC.

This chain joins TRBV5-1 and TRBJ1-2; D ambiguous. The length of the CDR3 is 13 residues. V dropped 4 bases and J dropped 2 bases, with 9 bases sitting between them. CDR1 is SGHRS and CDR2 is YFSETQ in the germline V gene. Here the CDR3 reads CASSPEGNYGYTF. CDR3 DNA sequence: TGCGCCAGCAGCCCGGAGGGAAACTATGGCTACACCTTC. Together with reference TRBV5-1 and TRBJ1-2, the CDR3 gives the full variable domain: KAGVTQTPRYLIKTRGQQVTLSCSPISGHRSVSWYQQTPGQGLQFLFEYFSETQRNKGNFPGRFSGRQFSNSRSEMNVSTLELGDSALYLCASSPEGNYGYTFGSGTRLTVV.

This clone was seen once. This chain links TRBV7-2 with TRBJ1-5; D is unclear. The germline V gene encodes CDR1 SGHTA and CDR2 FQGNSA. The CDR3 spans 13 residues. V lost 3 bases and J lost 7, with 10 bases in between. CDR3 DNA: TGTGCCAGCAGCTTTAGGACTGGACAGCCCCAGCATTTT. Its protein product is CASSFRTGQPQHF.